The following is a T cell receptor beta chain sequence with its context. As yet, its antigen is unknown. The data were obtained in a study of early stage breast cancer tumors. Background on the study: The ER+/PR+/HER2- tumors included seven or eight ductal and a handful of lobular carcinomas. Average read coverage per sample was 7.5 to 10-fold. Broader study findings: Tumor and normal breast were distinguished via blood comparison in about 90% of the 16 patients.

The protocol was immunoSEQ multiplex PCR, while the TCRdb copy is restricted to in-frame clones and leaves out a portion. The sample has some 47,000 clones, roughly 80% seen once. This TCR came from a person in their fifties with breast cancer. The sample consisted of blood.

DNA for the CDR3: TGTGCCAGCAGTTTTGGGACAGGGGCGGGCACTGAAGCTTTCTTT. This translates into CASSFGTGAGTEAFF. J is TRBJ1-1 and V is TRBV6-5, with 10 bases that match TRBD1. V shed 4 bases and J 4 bases; nucleotides not matched to a gene: 6. Germline CDR1 and CDR2: MNHEY and SVGAGI. This CDR3 region has 15 residues.